Listed below are T cell receptor beta chains from one sample, sequenced in a study of T-cell reconstitution after alpha-beta-depleted transplantation in children. TCRdb fed the PCR reads into MiXCR, producing one record per CDR3 protein. The sample gives 350,000 to 500,000 distinct CDR3 sequences, roughly 43% of which show up once; approximately 30% is in the top ten. Sequenced here: PBMCs, sampled before TCRalphabeta/CD19-depleted stem cell transplant. These receptors were collected from a girl aged 2 to 9 with aplastic anemia, due to receive a stem cell transplant. The CDR3 runs from the conserved cysteine through the conserved F or W. A D gene is named only where the DNA matches it firmly. For some rows the clone size is stated as once, few or many, or as a class when expanded; others skip it.

>few|NA|TRBV5-6|TRBJ2-3
TGTGCCAGCAGCGTGATTAGGTACACGACAGATACGCAGTATTTT
CASSVIRYTTDTQYF
>NA|TRBD1|TRBV7-3|TRBJ1-2
TGTGCCAGCAGCTTACTTCCAAGGACAACAGGGGGAGTTAGTAACCATGGCTACACCTTC
CASSLLPRTTGGVSNHGYTF
>NA|NA|TRBV20-1|TRBJ2-3
TGCAGTGCTAGCCCGGGACAAGCGCAGTATTTT
CSASPGQAQYF
>NA|NA|TRBV7-3|TRBJ2-5
TGTGCCAGCAGCTTCCGGGCACAAGAGACCCAGTACTTC
CASSFRAQETQYF
>NA|NA|TRBV2|TRBJ2-1
TGTGCCAGCAGTGAACGGGTTTCCTACAATGAGCAGTTCTTC
CASSERVSYNEQFF
>NA|NA|TRBV24-1|TRBJ2-1
TGTGCCACCAGTGATCTAGCGAACTACAATGAGCAGTTCTTC
CATSDLANYNEQFF
>NA|NA|TRBV10-3|TRBJ1-5
TGTGCCATCAGTGACAGTGGGGGGAATCAGCCCCAGCATTTT
CAISDSGGNQPQHF
>NA|NA|TRBV5-1|TRBJ1-3
TGCGCCAGCAGCCGGGACACTGGAAACACCATATATTTT
CASSRDTGNTIYF
>NA|NA|TRBV30|TRBJ2-7
TGTGCCTGGAGTGTGGCCCGAGCCTACGAGCAGTACTTC
CAWSVARAYEQYF
>many|NA|TRBV5-6|TRBJ2-1
TGTGCCAGCAGCGGGTTTTACAATGAGCAGTTCTTC
CASSGFYNEQFF
>NA|NA|TRBV7-2|TRBJ2-5
TGTGCCAGCAGCCCCAACCGAGGCGTGGAGACCCAGAACTTC
CASSPNRGVETQNF
>NA|NA|TRBV20-1|TRBJ2-3
TGCAGTGCCAGCCGGTCGACGGGACTGGCCCTGTCAGATACGCAGTATTTT
CSASRSTGLALSDTQYF
>NA|TRBD2|TRBV20-1|TRBJ2-7
TGCAGTGCTAGAGTCCGCGGGAGGGCGACCTACGAGCAGTACTTC
CSARVRGRATYEQYF
>NA|NA|TRBV29-1|TRBJ2-3
TGCAGCGGGCCATGGGGGGATACGCAGTATTTT
CSGPWGDTQYF
>NA|NA|TRBV11-2|TRBJ2-7
TGTGCCAGCAGCCTAGAAACAGGGTTATACGAGCAGTACTTC
CASSLETGLYEQYF
>NA|TRBD2|TRBV6-5|TRBJ2-3
TGTGCCAGCAGTTACGGGTCTTTGCGGGGGGAAGATACGCAGTATTTT
CASSYGSLRGEDTQYF
>NA|NA|TRBV5-1|TRBJ1-3
TGCGCCAGCAGCTTTAACTCTGGAAACACCATATATTTT
CASSFNSGNTIYF
>NA|NA|TRBV12-3/TRBV12-4|TRBJ2-2
TGTGCCAGTGTGCAGACCCCGAACACCGGGGAGCTGTTTTTT
CASVQTPNTGELFF
>NA|NA|TRBV14|TRBJ2-1
TGTGCCAGCAGCCAAGGGCCACCGGTAGCAGGCTCCTACAATGAGCAGTTCTTC
CASSQGPPVAGSYNEQFF
>few|NA|TRBV12-3/TRBV12-4|TRBJ2-5
TGTGCCAGCAGTGCCGGGACGGGACAAGAGACCCAGTACTTC
CASSAGTGQETQYF
>few|TRBD1|TRBV12-3/TRBV12-4|TRBJ1-2
TGTGCCAGCAGTTTAGGCAGGGGGGTCTATGGCTACACCTTC
CASSLGRGVYGYTF
>many|NA|TRBV12-3/TRBV12-4|TRBJ2-2
TGTGCCAGCAGCCTCGGGCTCGGGGAGCTGTTTTTT
CASSLGLGELFF
>many|TRBD1|TRBV6-1|TRBJ2-7
TGTGCCAGCAGCCGCCAGGGGGTCCGATCCTACGAGCAGTACTTC
CASSRQGVRSYEQYF
>NA|NA|TRBV29-1|TRBJ2-6
TGCAGCGCCGGGCCCAGTGGTGGGGCCAACGTCCTGACTTTC
CSAGPSGGANVLTF
>NA|NA|TRBV30|TRBJ2-7
TGTGCCTGGAGTGGGCCGGGCTACGAGCAGTACTTC
CAWSGPGYEQYF
>many|NA|TRBV18|TRBJ1-6
TGTGCCAGCTCACCGCAGTATAATTCACCCCTCCACTTT
CASSPQYNSPLHF
>NA|NA|TRBV29-1|TRBJ1-2
TGCAGCGTGCCCACGCTGGGACGGCCTCCGGTCCATGGCTACACCTTC
CSVPTLGRPPVHGYTF
>once|TRBD2|TRBV2|TRBJ2-3
TGTGCCAGCAGCGATCCGGGACTAGCGTCTAGCACAGATACGCAGTATTTT
CASSDPGLASSTDTQYF
>many|NA|TRBV7-2|TRBJ1-4
TGTGCCAGCAGTCCGGGGGGGACGGGTAATGAAAAACTGTTTTTT
CASSPGGTGNEKLFF
>NA|TRBD1|TRBV5-6|TRBJ2-5
TGTGCCAGTGGGGAGACAGGGGATGAAGAGACCCAGTACTTC
CASGETGDEETQYF
>many|TRBD2|TRBV12-3/TRBV12-4|TRBJ2-5
TGTGCCAGCAGTTCTACGGGGGGTCAAGAGACCCAGTACTTC
CASSSTGGQETQYF
>NA|TRBD2|TRBV20-1|TRBJ2-7
TGCAGTGCAGCCCCTAGCGGGAGGAGCCACGAGCAGTACTTC
CSAAPSGRSHEQYF
>NA|TRBD1|TRBV12-3/TRBV12-4|TRBJ2-1
TGTGCCAGCAGTGTGGACAGGGCCGGGAATGAGCAGTTCTTC
CASSVDRAGNEQFF
>many|NA|TRBV7-2|TRBJ1-1
TGTGCCAGCAGCTTATCAGTTGGTCTGGCTTTCTTT
CASSLSVGLAFF
>many|NA|TRBV11-2|TRBJ2-2
TGTGCCAGCAGCCGGAGGTGGCAGGCGAACACCGGGGAGCTGTTTTTT
CASSRRWQANTGELFF
>many|NA|TRBV10-3|TRBJ2-5
TGTGCCATCAGTGGGGGCAGGGAGACCCAGTACTTC
CAISGGRETQYF
>NA|NA|TRBV5-1|TRBJ2-1
TGCGCCAGCGCCGGTAAGCAGTTCTTC
CASAGKQFF
>NA|NA|TRBV4-1|TRBJ2-3
TGCGCCAGCAGCCAAGATCCTCGGAGCACAGATACGCAGTATTTT
CASSQDPRSTDTQYF
>NA|NA|TRBV18|TRBJ1-5
TGTGCCAGCTCCGATTCAGGGACCCAGCCCCAGCATTTT
CASSDSGTQPQHF
>few|NA|TRBV6-1|TRBJ1-4
TGTGCCAGCAGTAGAAGGGGACGGAATGAAAAACTGTTTTTT
CASSRRGRNEKLFF
>NA|NA|TRBV7-2|TRBJ2-7
TGTGCCAGCAGCACCACGAAGTCCCCCTACGAGCAGTACTTC
CASSTTKSPYEQYF
>few|TRBD2|TRBV13|TRBJ2-7
TGTGCCAGCAGCTTTAAAGCGGGGCCGTCCTACGAGCAGTACTTC
CASSFKAGPSYEQYF
>NA|NA|TRBV7-6|TRBJ2-5
TGTGCCAGCAGCTTCCTCGAGGCAGAGACCCAGTACTTC
CASSFLEAETQYF
>NA|TRBD1|TRBV20-1|TRBJ2-7
TGCAGTGCTACCCGACAGGGGATGGGCGAGCAGTACTTC
CSATRQGMGEQYF
>NA|TRBD1|TRBV20-1|TRBJ1-1
TGCAGTGCTAGAGATCCTGGACAGGGGTATTGGATGAACACTGAAGCTTTCTTT
CSARDPGQGYWMNTEAFF
>many|TRBD2|TRBV5-1|TRBJ2-1
TGCGCCAGCAGCTTGGTCGGGGACTATTACAATGAGCAGTTCTTC
CASSLVGDYYNEQFF